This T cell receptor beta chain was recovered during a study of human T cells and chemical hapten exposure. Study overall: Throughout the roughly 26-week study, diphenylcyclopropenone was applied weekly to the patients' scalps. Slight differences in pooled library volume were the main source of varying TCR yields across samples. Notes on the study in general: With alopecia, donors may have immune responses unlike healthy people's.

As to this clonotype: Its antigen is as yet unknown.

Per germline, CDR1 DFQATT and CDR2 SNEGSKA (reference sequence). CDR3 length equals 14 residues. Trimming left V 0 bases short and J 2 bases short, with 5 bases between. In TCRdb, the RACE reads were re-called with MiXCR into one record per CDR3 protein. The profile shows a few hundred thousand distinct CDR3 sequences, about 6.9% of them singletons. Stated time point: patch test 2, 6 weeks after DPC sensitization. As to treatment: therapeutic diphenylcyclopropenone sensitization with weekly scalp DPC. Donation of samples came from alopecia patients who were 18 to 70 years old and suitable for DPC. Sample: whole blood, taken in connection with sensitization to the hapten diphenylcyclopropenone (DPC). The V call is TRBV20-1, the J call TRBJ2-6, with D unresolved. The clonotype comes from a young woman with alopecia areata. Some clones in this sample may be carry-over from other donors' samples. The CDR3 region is CSARDTTGANVLTF. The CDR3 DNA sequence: TGCAGTGCTAGAGACACGACTGGGGCCAACGTCCTGACTTTC.